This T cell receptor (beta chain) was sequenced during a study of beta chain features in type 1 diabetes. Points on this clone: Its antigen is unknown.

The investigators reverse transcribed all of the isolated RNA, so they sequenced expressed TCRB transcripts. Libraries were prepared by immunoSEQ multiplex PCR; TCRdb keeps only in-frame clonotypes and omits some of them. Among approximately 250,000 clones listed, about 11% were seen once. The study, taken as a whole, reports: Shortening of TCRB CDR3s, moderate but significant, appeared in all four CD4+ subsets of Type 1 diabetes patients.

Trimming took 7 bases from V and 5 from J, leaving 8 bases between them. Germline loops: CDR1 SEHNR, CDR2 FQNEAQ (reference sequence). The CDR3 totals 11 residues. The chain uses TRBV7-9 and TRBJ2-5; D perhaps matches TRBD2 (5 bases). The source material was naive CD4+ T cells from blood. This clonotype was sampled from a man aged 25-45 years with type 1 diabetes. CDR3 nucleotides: TGTGCCAGCACCTCGGGGGAGACCCAGTACTTC. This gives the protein CASTSGETQYF.